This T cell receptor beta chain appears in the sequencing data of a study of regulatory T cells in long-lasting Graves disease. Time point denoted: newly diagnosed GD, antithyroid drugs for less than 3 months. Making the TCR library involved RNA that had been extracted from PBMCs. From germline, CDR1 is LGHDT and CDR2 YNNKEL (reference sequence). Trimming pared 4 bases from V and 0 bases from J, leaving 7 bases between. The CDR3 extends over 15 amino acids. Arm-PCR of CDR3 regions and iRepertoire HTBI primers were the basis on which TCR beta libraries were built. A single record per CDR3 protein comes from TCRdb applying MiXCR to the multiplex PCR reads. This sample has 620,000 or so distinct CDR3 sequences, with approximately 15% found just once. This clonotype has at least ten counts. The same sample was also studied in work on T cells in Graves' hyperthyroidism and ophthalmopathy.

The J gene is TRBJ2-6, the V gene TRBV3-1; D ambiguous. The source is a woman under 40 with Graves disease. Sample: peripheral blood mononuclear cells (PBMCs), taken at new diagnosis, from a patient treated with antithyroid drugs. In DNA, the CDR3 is TGTGCCAGCAGCCCAGTAAGCTCTGGGGCCAACGTCCTGACTTTC. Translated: CASSPVSSGANVLTF.